This entry features one TCR beta chain sequence. Antigen specificity is unknown. Profiled with immunoSEQ multiplex PCR; TCRdb holds only in-frame clones, not every one. Of around 19,000 clones listed, about 86% were seen once; the top ten hold approximately 19%. The data were obtained in a study of somatic mutations in cytotoxic T cells in rheumatoid arthritis. General observations from the study: Unlike healthy controls, rheumatoid arthritis patients had CD8+ clonality that increased with age. Of 65 patients, 7 to 9 had a largest CD8+ clone that exceeded 20% of CD8+ cells. No multiple-comparison adjustment was applied to the slight TRBV07 underrepresentation in rheumatoid arthritis patients.

The germline V gene has CDR1 MDHEN and CDR2 SYDVKM. V was shortened by 3 bases and J by 10 bases, with 12 bases between the two germline ends. The CDR3 runs to 13 residues. This chain uses TRBV28 with TRBJ1-4; the D gene is possibly TRBD1 (5 bases). The sample taken for sequencing was CD8+ T cells sorted from blood. The sequence was obtained from a woman in her forties or fifties in good health. CDR3 in amino acids: CASSLKRGGKLFF. The CDR3 DNA reads as TGTGCCAGCAGTTTGAAGAGGGGAGGAAAACTGTTTTTT.